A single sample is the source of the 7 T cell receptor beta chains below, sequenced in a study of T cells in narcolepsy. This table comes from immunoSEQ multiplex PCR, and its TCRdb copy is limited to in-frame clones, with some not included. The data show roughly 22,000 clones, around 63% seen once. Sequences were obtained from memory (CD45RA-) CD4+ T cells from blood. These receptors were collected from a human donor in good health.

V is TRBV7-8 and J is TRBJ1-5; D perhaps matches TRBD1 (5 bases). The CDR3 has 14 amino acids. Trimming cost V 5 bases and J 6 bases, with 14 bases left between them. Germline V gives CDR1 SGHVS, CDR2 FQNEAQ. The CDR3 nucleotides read TGTGCCAGCAGCGCTCAGGGAGGCCCTCAGCCCCAGCATTTT. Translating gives CASSAQGGPQPQHF.

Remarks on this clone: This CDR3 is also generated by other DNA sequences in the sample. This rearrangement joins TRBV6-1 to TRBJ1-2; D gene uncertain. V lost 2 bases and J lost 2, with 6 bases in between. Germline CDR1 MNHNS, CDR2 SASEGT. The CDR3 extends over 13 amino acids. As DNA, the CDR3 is TGTGCCAGCAGTGAACGGCGGAACTATGGCTACACCTTC. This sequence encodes CASSERRNYGYTF.

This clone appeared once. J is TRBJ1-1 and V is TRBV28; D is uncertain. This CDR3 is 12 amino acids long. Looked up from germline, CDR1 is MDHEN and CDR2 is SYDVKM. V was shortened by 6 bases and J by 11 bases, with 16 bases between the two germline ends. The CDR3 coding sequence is TGTGCCAGCAGGCGTACCGAGACCTGGGCTTTCTTT. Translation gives CASRRTETWAFF.

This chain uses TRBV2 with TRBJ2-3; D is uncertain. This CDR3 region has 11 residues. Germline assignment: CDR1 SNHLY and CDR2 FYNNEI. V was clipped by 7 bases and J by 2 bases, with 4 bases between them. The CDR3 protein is CASKNTDTQYF. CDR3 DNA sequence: TGTGCCAGCAAAAACACAGATACGCAGTATTTT.

CDR3 DNA: TGTGCCAGCAGCTGGGGACAGGGGGACGGTGAAAAACTGTTTTTT. It yields the protein CASSWGQGDGEKLFF. This chain uses TRBV11-3 with TRBJ1-4; 11 bases map to TRBD1. The V gene end was trimmed by 4 bases and the J gene end by 7 bases; junction bases not matched to a gene: 5. The CDR3 runs to 15 residues. Germline values: CDR1 SGHNT, CDR2 YENEEA.

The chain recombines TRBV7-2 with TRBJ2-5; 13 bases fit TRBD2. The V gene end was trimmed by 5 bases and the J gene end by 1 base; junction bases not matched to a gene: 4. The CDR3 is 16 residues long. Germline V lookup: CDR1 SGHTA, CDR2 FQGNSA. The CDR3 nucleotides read TGTGCCAGCAGCCTGAGACTAGCGGGAGGCCAAGAGACCCAGTACTTC. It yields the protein CASSLRLAGGQETQYF.

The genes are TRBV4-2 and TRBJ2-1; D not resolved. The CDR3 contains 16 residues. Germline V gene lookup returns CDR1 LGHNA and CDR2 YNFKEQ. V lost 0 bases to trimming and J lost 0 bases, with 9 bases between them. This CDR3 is CASSQDLQLSYNEQFF. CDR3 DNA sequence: TGTGCCAGCAGCCAAGACCTACAACTCTCCTACAATGAGCAGTTCTTC.